This T cell receptor (beta chain) was retrieved from a study of neoadjuvant nivolumab and ipilimumab in lung cancer. About the research overall: Patients got nivolumab 3 mg/kg on days 1, 15 and 29; combination added ipilimumab 1 mg/kg day 1. Broader study findings: TCR clonality did not significantly correlate with pathologic tumor regression. Blood richness before therapy tracked richness in tumors resected after neoadjuvant therapy. Resected tumors had greater TCR richness and clonality than uninvolved lung.

As to this clone: Its target is not known.

Germline values: CDR1 MNHEY, CDR2 SVGAGI. The CDR3 runs to 14 residues. The V segment lost 8 bases and the J segment 10 bases; nucleotides outside the gene matches: 14. Repertoires were generated with immunoSEQ multiplex PCR, while TCRdb's copy carries only in-frame clones and drops some. The repertoire includes more than 40,000 clones, around 89% of them detected once, and under 4.5% sits in the top ten. The chain employs TRBV6-5 and TRBJ2-1; 7 bases are a match to TRBD2. This clonotype originated in an adult with non-small cell lung cancer. Some clones in this sample may be carry-over from other donors' samples. This sample comprised blood, obtained before neoadjuvant nivolumab, alone or with ipilimumab. CDR3 sequence reads: CASQRRLVGGEQFF. Here the CDR3 DNA reads TGTGCCAGCCAACGCCGGCTAGTGGGAGGGGAGCAGTTCTTC.